The rows below give T cell receptor beta chains drawn from one sample of a study of T cell repertoires in cytomegalovirus infection. TCRdb analysed the reads with MiXCR anew, one entry per CDR3 protein. The sample holds approximately 700,000 distinct CDR3 sequences, 35% to 45% seen once. The sample consisted of PBMCs. These receptors came from a human donor in good health (CMV status not recorded). Some clones in this sample may be carry-over from other donors' samples. The CDR3 runs from the conserved cysteine through the conserved F or W. A D gene is named only where the DNA matches it firmly. Expanded clones get a size class; other rows say once, few or many, or leave the size out.

D gene | J gene | clone size | V gene | CDR3 protein | CDR3 DNA
TRBD1 | TRBJ1-5 | - | TRBV5-5 | CASSRGQGIGQPQHF | TGTGCCAGCAGCCGTGGACAGGGAATAGGGCAGCCCCAGCATTTT
TRBD2 | TRBJ2-7 | few | TRBV7-2 | CASSPGLAGGPSYSYEQYF | TGTGCCAGCAGCCCGGGACTAGCGGGAGGTCCCTCCTACTCCTACGAGCAGTACTTC
- | TRBJ2-3 | few | TRBV6-1 | CATYHQTDTQYF | TGTGCCACCTATCACCAGACAGATACGCAGTATTTT
TRBD2 | TRBJ2-3 | many | TRBV7-2 | CASSSRGGSVPDTQYF | TGTGCCAGCAGCTCGAGGGGCGGGAGTGTCCCAGATACGCAGTATTTT
- | TRBJ1-2 | few | TRBV28 | CASSDSSGVRGYTF | TGTGCCAGCAGTGACTCGTCGGGCGTAAGGGGCTACACCTTC
- | TRBJ1-2 | - | TRBV12-3/TRBV12-4 | CASSFTSSYGYTF | TGTGCCAGCAGTTTCACGTCCAGCTATGGCTACACCTTC
- | TRBJ2-3 | once | TRBV3-1 | CASSQEGRSGLTYTQYF | TGTGCCAGCAGCCAAGAGGGGCGTAGCGGCCTCACATATACGCAGTATTTT
- | TRBJ1-3 | - | TRBV6-1 | CASSIKTGNTIYF | TGTGCCAGCAGCATTAAGACTGGAAACACCATATATTTT
TRBD1 | TRBJ1-4 | - | TRBV28 | CASSFVTGEYATNEKLFF | TGTGCCAGCAGTTTCGTCACAGGGGAATATGCAACTAATGAAAAACTGTTTTTT
- | TRBJ1-4 | - | TRBV7-3 | CASSPYQGLEKLFF | TGTGCCAGCAGCCCGTATCAAGGACTTGAAAAACTGTTTTTT
TRBD1 | TRBJ1-1 | - | TRBV6-5 | CASRIGQGARNTEAFF | TGTGCCAGCAGAATCGGACAGGGGGCTAGGAACACTGAAGCTTTCTTT
- | TRBJ1-1 | - | TRBV29-1 | CSVGALTEAFF | TGCAGCGTTGGAGCTCTCACTGAAGCTTTCTTT
TRBD2 | TRBJ2-7 | - | TRBV28 | CACGPALAGGFEQYF | TGTGCCTGCGGTCCGGCACTAGCGGGAGGATTCGAGCAGTACTTC
TRBD1 | TRBJ1-5 | - | TRBV20-1 | CSAAQGNAYQPQHF | TGCAGTGCGGCACAGGGGAACGCATACCAGCCCCAGCATTTT
- | TRBJ2-7 | - | TRBV27 | CASTTRVTGEQYF | TGTGCCAGCACCACTAGGGTAACGGGGGAGCAGTACTTC
- | TRBJ2-5 | - | TRBV25-1 | CASSEWGRQGTQYF | TGTGCCAGCAGTGAATGGGGTAGGCAAGGGACCCAGTACTTC
- | TRBJ1-1 | few | TRBV7-8 | CASSLDQGRGNTEAFF | TGTGCCAGCAGCTTAGATCAGGGGCGGGGGAACACTGAAGCTTTCTTT
TRBD2 | TRBJ2-3 | few | TRBV12-3/TRBV12-4 | CASSLRERLAGGSSTDTQYF | TGTGCCAGCAGTTTACGGGAGAGGCTAGCGGGGGGCTCTAGCACAGATACGCAGTATTTT
TRBD2 | TRBJ2-1 | - | TRBV6-1 | CASSEGTRNYNEQFF | TGTGCCAGCAGTGAAGGGACTAGGAATTACAATGAGCAGTTCTTC
- | TRBJ1-2 | few | TRBV28 | CASSEGLSYGYTF | TGTGCCAGCAGTGAGGGACTGAGCTATGGCTACACCTTC
- | TRBJ2-5 | few | TRBV5-6 | CASSFTVGQGLQETQYF | TGTGCCAGCAGCTTTACGGTGGGGCAGGGCCTCCAAGAGACCCAGTACTTC
TRBD1 | TRBJ1-2 | few | TRBV20-1 | CSAKRVEQGGYGYTF | TGCAGTGCTAAGCGGGTGGAGCAGGGGGGCTATGGCTACACCTTC
- | TRBJ1-1 | - | TRBV12-3/TRBV12-4 | CASSPSWTEAFF | TGTGCCAGCAGTCCTAGTTGGACTGAAGCTTTCTTT
- | TRBJ2-2 | - | TRBV5-1 | CASSRGGSNTGELFF | TGCGCCAGCAGCCGAGGGGGGTCGAACACCGGGGAGCTGTTTTTT
- | TRBJ1-4 | - | TRBV28 | CASLRGGATNEKLFF | TGTGCCAGCCTGAGGGGTGGAGCAACTAATGAAAAACTGTTTTTT
- | TRBJ1-1 | - | TRBV6-1 | CASSEMGFQNTEAFF | TGTGCCAGCAGTGAAATGGGGTTCCAAAACACTGAAGCTTTCTTT
- | TRBJ2-7 | - | TRBV7-2 | CASSLGRQGGIYEQYF | TGTGCCAGCAGCTTAGGGAGACAGGGAGGGATCTACGAGCAGTACTTC
TRBD2 | TRBJ2-1 | - | TRBV28 | CASGSGGLHNNEQFF | TGTGCCAGCGGTAGCGGGGGCCTTCATAACAATGAGCAGTTCTTC
- | TRBJ1-1 | few | TRBV7-9 | CASSLALSGPNTEAFF | TGTGCCAGCAGCTTAGCGCTTTCAGGACCGAACACTGAAGCTTTCTTT
TRBD2 | TRBJ2-3 | - | TRBV9 | CASSARGGGSSDTQYF | TGTGCCAGCAGCGCCCGGGGCGGGGGGTCGTCAGATACGCAGTATTTT
TRBD2 | TRBJ2-3 | many | TRBV7-2 | CASSRLAGGYTQYF | TGTGCCAGCAGCCGACTAGCGGGGGGATATACGCAGTATTTT
- | TRBJ1-4 | few | TRBV7-6 | CASSLSQTNEKLFF | TGTGCCAGCAGCTTGAGTCAGACTAATGAAAAACTGTTTTTT
- | TRBJ2-7 | - | TRBV7-9 | CASSLALWGLYEQYF | TGTGCCAGCAGCTTAGCGCTGTGGGGACTCTACGAGCAGTACTTC
- | TRBJ2-1 | - | TRBV6-5 | CASSQEAGDNEQFF | TGTGCCAGCAGTCAGGAGGCAGGGGACAATGAGCAGTTCTTC
- | TRBJ2-7 | few | TRBV12-3/TRBV12-4 | CASSPVGGRYEQYF | TGTGCCAGCAGTCCTGTAGGGGGGCGCTACGAGCAGTACTTC
TRBD1 | TRBJ1-1 | many | TRBV7-8 | CASSPQGGTAEAFF | TGTGCCAGCAGCCCCCAGGGGGGAACCGCTGAAGCTTTCTTT
- | TRBJ2-7 | - | TRBV20-1 | CSARAVPYEQYF | TGCAGTGCTAGAGCCGTTCCCTACGAGCAGTACTTC
TRBD1 | TRBJ1-2 | - | TRBV4-1 | CASSQGGTGALNYGYTF | TGCGCCAGCAGCCAAGGAGGGACAGGGGCCTTAAACTATGGCTACACCTTC
TRBD1 | TRBJ1-4 | - | TRBV4-1 | CASSQAVQGVNEKLFF | TGTGCCAGCAGCCAGGCTGTACAGGGGGTGAATGAAAAACTGTTTTTT
TRBD1 | TRBJ2-5 | - | TRBV7-7 | CASSSLFFDRGKTQYF | TGTGCTAGCAGTTCCCTCTTTTTCGACAGGGGCAAGACCCAGTACTTC